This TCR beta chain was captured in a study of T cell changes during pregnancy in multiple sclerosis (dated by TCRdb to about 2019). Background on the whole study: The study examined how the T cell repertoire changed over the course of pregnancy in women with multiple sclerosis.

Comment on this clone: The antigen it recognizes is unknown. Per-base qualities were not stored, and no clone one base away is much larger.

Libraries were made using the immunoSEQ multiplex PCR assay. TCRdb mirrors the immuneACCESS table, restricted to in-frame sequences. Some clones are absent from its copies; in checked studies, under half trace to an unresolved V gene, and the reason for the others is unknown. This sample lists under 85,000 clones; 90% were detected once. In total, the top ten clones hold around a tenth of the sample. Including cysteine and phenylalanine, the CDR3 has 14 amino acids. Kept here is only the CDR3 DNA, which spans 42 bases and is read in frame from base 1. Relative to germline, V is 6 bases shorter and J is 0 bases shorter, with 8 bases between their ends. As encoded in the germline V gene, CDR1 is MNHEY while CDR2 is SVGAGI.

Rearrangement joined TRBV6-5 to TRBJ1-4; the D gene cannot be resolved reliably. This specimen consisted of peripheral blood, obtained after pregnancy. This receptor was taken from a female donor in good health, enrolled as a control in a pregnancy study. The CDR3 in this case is CASSISATNEKLFF. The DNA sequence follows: TGTGCCAGCAGCATCAGTGCAACTAATGAAAAACTGTTTTTT.